Below, 9 T cell receptor beta chains from the same sample are listed, as sequenced in a study of blood T cell repertoires in COVID-19. Using immunoSEQ multiplex PCR, the repertoire was profiled, and TCRdb retains in-frame clones only, with some absent. Of approximately 170,000 clones in the sample, around 89% are singletons; the top ten hold 1.5% to 2%. What was sequenced was peripheral blood. These receptors came from a man younger than 35 who had recovered from COVID-19.

This clone was seen more than once but under ten times. The genes are TRBV27 and TRBJ2-7; D call uncertain. The CDR3 runs to 14 residues. CDR1 MNHEY and CDR2 SMNVEV come from the germline V gene (reference sequence). V lost 5 bases to trimming and J lost 0 bases, with 11 bases between them. CDR3 amino acids: CASSLTVSSYEQYF. The CDR3, as DNA: TGTGCCAGCAGTCTAACAGTGAGCTCCTACGAGCAGTACTTC.

The chain uses TRBV5-1 and TRBJ1-2; unclear D gene. The CDR3 sequence is 12 residues long. The germline gives CDR1 SGHRS, CDR2 YFSETQ. Deletions cut 1 base from V and 6 bases from J, with 7 bases between. CDR3 protein: CASSLPGNGYTF. DNA for the CDR3: TGCGCCAGCAGCTTGCCCGGGAATGGCTACACCTTC.

This rearrangement joins TRBV9 to TRBJ2-2; tentatively, D is TRBD2 (5 bases). CDR1 is SGDLS, CDR2 YYNGEE, per germline. The CDR3 extends over 15 amino acids. Trimming took 1 base from V and 5 from J, leaving 12 bases between them. In nucleotides, the CDR3 is TGTGCCAGCAGCGTAAACAGCGGAGGAACCGGGGAGCTGTTTTTT. Protein sequence: CASSVNSGGTGELFF.

This clone was seen a single time. CDR3 in amino acids: CASSFRYPTTGTYEQYF. The CDR3 nucleotides read TGTGCCAGCAGCTTCCGGTACCCTACTACAGGGACCTACGAGCAGTACTTC. The chain recombines TRBV5-5 with TRBJ2-7; possible D gene TRBD1, 6 bases. Germline V gene data show CDR1 as SGHKS and CDR2 as YYEKEE (reference sequence). The CDR3 runs 17 residues. Between the trimmed V and J ends, which lost 2 bases and 2 bases, there was a span of 20 bases.

The V and J genes are TRBV28 and TRBJ2-6; possible D gene TRBD2, 5 bases. The CDR3 has 17 residues. Germline V gene sequence: CDR1 MDHEN, CDR2 SYDVKM. The V and J ends lost 3 bases and 1 base respectively, with 13 bases between them. This chain's CDR3 is CASSLGDLFSGANVLTF. For the CDR3, the DNA is TGTGCCAGCAGTTTGGGAGACCTTTTTTCTGGGGCCAACGTCCTGACTTTC.

The chain recombines TRBV6-5 with TRBJ2-7; TRBD2 agrees at 8 bases. CDR1 is MNHEY, CDR2 SVGAGI, per germline. Germline trimming cut 4 bases from V and 5 bases from J; bases unmatched to any gene: 7. The CDR3 is made up of 14 amino acids. The CDR3 reads CASSLSGRIDEQYF. DNA for the CDR3: TGTGCCAGCAGTTTGAGCGGGAGAATCGACGAGCAGTACTTC.

A single count supports this clone. The chain combines TRBV5-4 with TRBJ1-2; D uncertain. Trimming removed 0 bases from V and 8 bases from J, with 11 bases in between. This CDR3 has 13 amino acids. CDR1 is SGHNT and CDR2 is YYREEE in the germline V gene (reference sequence). The CDR3 sequence is CASSLASGVGYTF. In DNA, the CDR3 is TGTGCCAGCAGCTTGGCTTCCGGGGTCGGCTACACCTTC.

V gene TRBV11-2 combines with J gene TRBJ2-7; D perhaps matches TRBD1 (8 bases). The germline V gene has CDR1 SGHAT and CDR2 FQNNGV. V was shortened by 4 bases and J by 4 bases, with 14 bases between the two germline ends. This CDR3 spans 14 amino acids. CDR3 sequence: CASSSGGGGYEQYF. CDR3 nucleotide sequence: TGTGCCAGCAGCTCAGGGGGCGGGGGTTACGAGCAGTACTTC.

V gene TRBV4-3 combines with J gene TRBJ2-1, with TRBD2 identical over 9 bases. Germline CDR1 reads LGHNA; CDR2 reads YSLEER. This CDR3 is built from 16 residues. The junction had 6 bases not matched to a gene; V was cut back by 4 bases and J by 2 bases. The CDR3 DNA is TGCGCCAGCAGCCTTGGGCCTAGCGGGGCCTACAATGAGCAGTTCTTC. It codes for CASSLGPSGAYNEQFF.